The clone carrying this TCR beta chain has only a few counts. Germline and junction disagree at one end, which may indicate a read error. The data belong to a study of T-cell memory formation after mild COVID-19. The wider study: Across donors, TCR clusters were largely donor specific.

TCRdb independently ran MiXCR on the 5' RACE reads; one entry per CDR3 protein. The table shows about 420,000 distinct CDR3 sequences, with 23% occurring only once. The CDR3 totals 9 residues. Germline V gene lookup returns CDR1 MNHEY and CDR2 SMNVEV (reference sequence). This clonotype was obtained from an adult woman who had mild COVID-19 (a few samples of this study predate the infection). Cell type and time point are not known. The V gene is TRBV27, the J gene TRBJ2-7; D is unresolved. Sequencing was performed on PBMCs or a T cell subset sorted from them (not recorded which). The CDR3 is CAGRRLDLF. The CDR3 nucleotides read TGTGCCGGCCGTCGGTTAGACCTCTTC.